This T cell receptor beta chain is from a study of blood T cell repertoires in COVID-19. Study-level information: Specimens from acute and convalescent COVID-19 originated in the United States, Italy and Spain.

Original analysis: How many nucleated cells were present was estimated from reference gene primer amplification. Using immunoSEQ multiplex PCR, the repertoire was profiled, and TCRdb retains in-frame clones only, with some absent. The DNA was the basis for D and trimming; V, J and clone size are from that table. This table has 250,000 to 350,000 clones, 80% to 90% appearing once. Germline V gene data show CDR1 as MDHEN and CDR2 as SYDVKM. The V end was cut by 6 bases, the J end by 1 base, with 10 bases between. CDR3 length: 13 amino acids. This sequence was found in a woman in her forties or fifties who had recovered from COVID-19. The sequencing input was peripheral blood. The V and J genes are TRBV28 and TRBJ2-7; D is unresolved. CDR3 amino acids: CASRWAGSYEQYF. The CDR3 DNA reads as TGTGCCAGCAGGTGGGCAGGATCCTACGAGCAGTACTTC.